This passage covers 7 T cell receptor beta chains from one sample sequenced in a study of blood T cell repertoires in COVID-19. TCRdb keeps only in-frame clones here, not all; method: immunoSEQ multiplex PCR. Of about 180,000 clones in the sample, around 83% were seen once. The sample consisted of peripheral blood. These receptors were collected from a woman in her seventies with COVID-19, enrolled during active disease.

Notes on this clone: Other DNA variants within this sample encode the same CDR3. V usage is TRBV18 and J usage is TRBJ2-3; D not certain. In germline, CDR1 is KGHSH, CDR2 LQKENI. The CDR3 loop spans 13 amino acids. Trimming took 0 bases from V and 2 from J, leaving 3 bases between them. CDR3 DNA: TGTGCCAGCTCACCACCCTTCACAGATACGCAGTATTTT. Translation gives CASSPPFTDTQYF.

This clone has more than one count but fewer than ten. V and J are TRBV20-1 and TRBJ2-7, with 7 bases aligning to TRBD1. The CDR3 spans 13 residues. Germline-derived CDR1 and CDR2 are DFQATT and SNEGSKA (reference sequence). V lost 3 bases, J lost 2 bases, and 4 bases stayed unmatched. This CDR3 reads CSASRDRPYEQYF. The DNA of the CDR3 is TGCAGTGCTAGTCGGGACAGACCCTACGAGCAGTACTTC.

The sample holds a few counts of this clone. The J gene is TRBJ2-7, the V gene TRBV3-1 (or the pseudogene TRBV3-2), with TRBD1 as a possible D gene (6 bases). CDR1 and CDR2 from the germline V gene are LGHDT and YNNKEL (reference sequence). The V end lost 5 bases, the J end lost 4 bases, and 24 bases lay between the germline ends. The CDR3 loop spans 17 amino acids. In nucleotides, the CDR3 is TGTGCCAGCAGCGGACGATACACCCAGGGGAAGAGGTACGAGCAGTACTTC. It is translated as CASSGRYTQGKRYEQYF.

The genes are TRBV6-5 and TRBJ1-4; the match to TRBD1 covers 7 bases. Germline CDR1 and CDR2: MNHEY and SVGAGI. CDR3 length: 14 residues. V lost 5 bases, J lost 4 bases, and 4 bases stayed unmatched. The CDR3 DNA sequence: TGTGCCAGCAGTACTCGACAGGGTAATGAAAAACTGTTTTTT. Translation gives CASSTRQGNEKLFF.

This sequence joins TRBV5-1 and TRBJ2-2; 8 bases fit TRBD2. The CDR3 has 16 residues. V lost 3 bases to trimming and J lost 0 bases; unmatched junction nucleotides: 4. Germline assignment: CDR1 SGHRS and CDR2 YFSETQ. CDR3 sequence (DNA): TGCGCCAGCAGCTCCCCGGGGGGGTCGAACACCGGGGAGCTGTTTTTT. Residues: CASSSPGGSNTGELFF.

The rearrangement uses TRBV9 and TRBJ2-3; D uncertain. V was clipped by 3 bases and J by 4 bases, with 12 bases between them. This CDR3 spans 14 amino acids. The V gene's germline CDR1 is SGDLS and CDR2 YYNGEE. The CDR3 is CASSALGVPDTQYF. As DNA, the CDR3 is TGTGCCAGCAGCGCTTTGGGCGTCCCAGATACGCAGTATTTT.

The chain joins TRBV5-1 to TRBJ2-1; 11 nucleotides match TRBD2. With V trimmed by 2 bases and J by 5 bases, 3 bases remained unmatched. The V gene's germline CDR1 is SGHRS and CDR2 YFSETQ. The CDR3 consists of 15 residues. The CDR3 sequence is CASSFLAGGDNEQFF. The CDR3 DNA is TGCGCCAGCAGCTTCCTAGCGGGAGGTGACAATGAGCAGTTCTTC.